The source of this T cell receptor beta chain is a study of monozygotic twins with inflammatory bowel disease. Overall study findings and caveats: Other individuals had fewer clonotypes in common with IBD patients than with healthy twins, especially with disease activity. Separate T cell subtypes could not be resolved from one another.

Following a re-call of the 5' RACE reads, TCRdb has one entry per CDR3 protein and lacks DNA. The sample holds some 170,000 distinct CDR3 sequences. The CDR3 spans 14 residues. Germline V gives CDR1 SQVTM, CDR2 ANQGSEA. A remark on this clonotype: Its antigen is unknown.

Sequencing used blood. This chain uses TRBV29-1 with TRBJ2-1; TCRdb designates TRBD2, a call that cannot be tested without DNA. This sequence originates from a human donor with ulcerative colitis or Crohn's disease, or a healthy co-twin of an affected twin (not recorded which). CDR3 amino acids: CSVGTSGRIKEQFF.